This TCR beta chain originates from a study of a mutant IDH1 vaccine in newly diagnosed glioma. Time point in this sample: week 35, safety follow-up. The vaccine gave 300 ug of a 20-mer mutant IDH1 peptide subcutaneously per dose. This clone came up a few times. Its antigen is unknown. Only in-frame clones appear in the TCRdb table, and some are missing; sequencing was by immunoSEQ multiplex PCR. The sample yields 60,000 to 65,000 clones, approximately 80% seen once. V lost 3 bases, J lost 3 bases, and 12 bases lay in between. CDR3 length: 15 amino acids. CDR1 is SGHNT, CDR2 YYREEE, per germline (reference sequence).

The origin of this receptor is a man in his forties with glioma. The gene calls are TRBV5-4 and TRBJ2-2; D is possibly TRBD1 (6 bases). This specimen was PBMCs, taken from a glioma patient whose treatment included an IDH1 peptide vaccine. The DNA of the CDR3 is TGTGCCAGCAGCTCGCACAGGGTTGACACCGGGGAGCTGTTTTTT. This sequence encodes CASSSHRVDTGELFF. The complete variable domain, with remaining parts taken from reference TRBV5-4 and TRBJ2-2, reads ETGVTQSPTHLIKTRGQQVTLRCSSQSGHNTVSWYQQALGQGPQFIFQYYREEENGRGNFPPRFSGLQFPNYSSELNVNALELDDSALYLCASSSHRVDTGELFFGEGSRLTVL.